This TCR beta chain was identified in a study of blood T cell repertoires in COVID-19 (dated by TCRdb to 2019 to 2021). Broadly, across the study: Collaborator samples came from the United States, Italy and Spain and covered acute and convalescent phases of COVID-19. The prospective study material was composed of cDNA or gDNA derived from T cells, B-cell-depleted T cells, or PBMCs. The dataset comprised deeply sampled blood TCRbeta repertoires from subjects exposed to, actively infected with, or recovered from COVID-19. The repertoires were released in a freely available public database intended as a resource for research on the immune response to SARS-CoV-2. Samples came from the ongoing ImmuneRACE study (first 160 participants) plus 1,254 subjects from 6 global collaborators. Nearly every sample came with metadata listing a de-identified subject ID, COVID-19 status, age in years and sex. Where available, HLA class I and class II types were taken from metadata supplied by the sample provider and were not determined by assay-based typing. What the authors observed across the whole study: The quantity of clinical and demographic metadata differed by source and by participant and was supplied without curation.

The CDR3 measures 15 amino acids from cysteine to phenylalanine. Just the 45-base CDR3 DNA is kept, in frame starting at base 1. V is trimmed back by 4 bases and J by 0 bases, and the junction contains 4 bases that no gene match accounts for. The germline V gene (reference sequence) sets CDR1 to WNHNN and CDR2 to SYGVQD. TCRbeta CDR3 regions were amplified from genomic DNA using the immunoSEQ Assay, a bias-controlled multiplex PCR. The source study handled its data this way. Within the assay, amplification of reference gene primers was used to estimate how many nucleated cells each sample contained. To quantify the absolute abundance of each unique TCRbeta CDR3 rearrangement, sequence reads were collapsed and filtered. For each sample, productive Simpson clonality was calculated by taking the square root of Simpson's diversity index across productive rearrangements. TCRdb limited this immuneACCESS table to in-frame rearrangements with V and J called. A share of clones is missing; checked studies link under half to unresolved V genes, and the rest is unexplained. V and J calls plus clone size are reproduced from that table; the DNA served to infer D and trimming. The sample profile shows hundreds of thousands of clones; roughly 90% of them were found once. The top ten clones comprise about 1.5% of the sample.

In the prospective study, participants were about 18 to 90 years old, resided in 24 geographic areas of the United States, and were enrolled through a virtual design. Cohort assignment in the prospective study relied on participant-reported clinical history from a screening survey and a study questionnaire. A participant counted as exposed if, within 2 weeks of entering the study, that participant had been in contact with someone who had a PCR-confirmed or clinician-diagnosed COVID-19 case. In the prospective study, whole blood, serum and a nasopharyngeal or oropharyngeal swab were collected from each participant by mobile phlebotomists. Participants in the prospective study had the option to provide additional blood draws and questionnaires over a 2-month period. Before DNA extraction, blood samples from the prospective study were shipped at room temperature or frozen. Notes on this clone: Its antigen is not yet known. Within one base of it there is no much larger clone, and no base qualities were kept.

This clonotype was obtained from a woman between 18 and 29 years old who had been exposed to COVID-19. This chain is built from TRBV10-1 and TRBJ2-7; TRBD1 fits 9 bases in the junction. Sequencing input: PBMCs or T cells enriched from blood (not recorded which). The bases read TGCGCCAGCAGTGCCGGGACAGGGAGCTCCTACGAGCAGTACTTC. It translates to CASSAGTGSSYEQYF.